This entry lists 12 T cell receptor beta chains sequenced from one sample in a study of control samples from healthy donors and cancer patients. The assay was immunoSEQ multiplex PCR, and TCRdb's table has in-frame clones only and misses some. The table has 95,000 to 150,000 clones, about 90% seen once. Sample: blood. The origin of the receptors is a man aged 18-30 years in good health.

This clone appeared once. The J gene is TRBJ2-7, the V gene TRBV6-2 or TRBV6-3; 15 bases align to TRBD2. Germline-derived CDR1 and CDR2 are MNHEY and SVGEGT. The CDR3 extends over 19 amino acids. The V segment lost 5 bases and the J segment 0 bases; nucleotides outside the gene matches: 11. The CDR3 region is CASSIGLAGGPRSSYEQYF. The DNA for the CDR3 is TGTGCCAGCAGTATCGGACTAGCGGGAGGGCCGCGGAGCTCCTACGAGCAGTACTTC.

Comment on this clone: The germline gene is not matched at one end of the junction; a read error may be the cause. The chain uses TRBV11-2 and TRBJ2-3; maybe TRBD1 (6 bases). CDR3 length: 13 residues. Germline loops: CDR1 SGHAT, CDR2 FQNNGV. This chain's CDR3 is CAGRGLGTDTQYF. The DNA for the CDR3 is TGTGCCGGCAGGGGATTAGGCACAGATACGCAGTATTTT.

V usage is TRBV4-3 and J usage is TRBJ2-5; 7 positions match TRBD1. The CDR3 covers 14 residues. Trimming removed 1 base from V and 5 bases from J; junction bases left unmatched: 4. Germline V CDR1 and CDR2: LGHNA, YSLEER. Here the CDR3 DNA reads TGCGCCAGCAGCCAAGTGACAGGGCGGGAGACCCAGTACTTC. It encodes CASSQVTGRETQYF.

V usage is TRBV21-1 and J usage is TRBJ2-5; TRBD2 reflects the table's D call only, with no check against the DNA. TRBV21-1 is noted as a pseudogene. The CDR3 loop spans 13 amino acids. The CDR3 reads CASSKELAETQYF. CDR3 in DNA: TGTGCCAGCAGCAAAGAACTAGCGGAGACCCAGTACTTC.

The chain is built from TRBV9 and TRBJ2-7, with 10 nucleotides matching TRBD2. Germline assignment: CDR1 SGDLS and CDR2 YYNGEE. V lost 3 bases, J lost 5 bases, and 2 bases stayed unmatched. CDR3 length: 13 amino acids. The CDR3 is CASSGGTSDEQYF. CDR3 coding DNA: TGTGCCAGCAGCGGCGGGACTAGCGACGAGCAGTACTTC.

CDR3 residues: CASSQSTGGKGYTF. In DNA, the CDR3 is TGTGCCAGCAGCCAATCCACAGGGGGCAAAGGCTACACCTTC. This chain links TRBV3-1 (or the pseudogene TRBV3-2) with TRBJ1-2; 9 positions agree with TRBD1. CDR1 is LGHDT, CDR2 YNNKEL, per germline (reference sequence). There are 14 residues in the CDR3. V shed 2 bases and J 8 bases; nucleotides not matched to a gene: 6.

V and J are TRBV27 and TRBJ2-7; the match to TRBD2 covers 10 bases. CDR1 is MNHEY, CDR2 SMNVEV, per germline (reference sequence). Trimming at V came to 6 bases and at J to 2 bases, leaving 7 bases not matched to a gene. The CDR3 spans 15 residues. The CDR3 DNA sequence: TGTGCCAGCAGATCGTCTAGCGGGAGAACCTACGAGCAGTACTTC. This gives the protein CASRSSSGRTYEQYF.

The rearrangement joins TRBV19 to TRBJ2-7; no definite D call. The V gene lost 3 bases and the J gene lost 3 bases, with 15 bases spanning the gap. The germline gives CDR1 LNHDA, CDR2 SQIVND (reference sequence). This CDR3 has 15 residues. The CDR3 DNA reads as TGTGCCAGTAGTATCGGTGCCGGCCTGGGCTACGAGCAGTACTTC. Translation gives CASSIGAGLGYEQYF.

V gene TRBV5-1 combines with J gene TRBJ1-2, with TRBD1 matching over 9 bases. Per the germline V gene, CDR1 is SGHRS and CDR2 is YFSETQ. J gave up 6 bases and V 0 bases, and 6 bases lay outside the gene matches. The CDR3 has 15 amino acids. The CDR3 loop reads CASSLGLGTGNGYTF. In DNA, the CDR3 is TGCGCCAGCAGCTTGGGATTAGGGACAGGGAATGGCTACACCTTC.

V is TRBV15 and J is TRBJ1-5; D is undetermined. The germline V gene encodes CDR1 LNHNV and CDR2 YYDKDF (reference sequence). The CDR3 contains 12 residues. Trimming took off 0 bases at V and 7 bases at J, with 4 bases between the two ends. Here the CDR3 reads CATSRDDQPQHF. CDR3 nucleotide sequence: TGTGCCACCAGCAGAGATGACCAGCCCCAGCATTTT.

This chain uses TRBV10-3 with TRBJ2-1; D is unclear. The germline CDR1 and CDR2 sequences are ENHRY and SYGVKD. V was cut by 8 bases and J by 7 bases, with 18 bases left in between. The CDR3 runs 14 residues. The CDR3, as DNA: TGTGCCATCGTGTCGAGCAGCTCCTTTAATGAGCAGTTCTTC. This codes for CAIVSSSSFNEQFF.

V usage is TRBV11-3 and J usage is TRBJ2-2; D gene ambiguous. Germline CDR1 is SGHNT and CDR2 is YENEEA. Deletions cut 3 bases from V and 0 bases from J, with 8 bases between. The CDR3 sequence is 15 residues long. The CDR3 loop is CASSLTSPNTGELFF. The CDR3 DNA sequence: TGTGCCAGCAGCTTGACAAGCCCGAACACCGGGGAGCTGTTTTTT.